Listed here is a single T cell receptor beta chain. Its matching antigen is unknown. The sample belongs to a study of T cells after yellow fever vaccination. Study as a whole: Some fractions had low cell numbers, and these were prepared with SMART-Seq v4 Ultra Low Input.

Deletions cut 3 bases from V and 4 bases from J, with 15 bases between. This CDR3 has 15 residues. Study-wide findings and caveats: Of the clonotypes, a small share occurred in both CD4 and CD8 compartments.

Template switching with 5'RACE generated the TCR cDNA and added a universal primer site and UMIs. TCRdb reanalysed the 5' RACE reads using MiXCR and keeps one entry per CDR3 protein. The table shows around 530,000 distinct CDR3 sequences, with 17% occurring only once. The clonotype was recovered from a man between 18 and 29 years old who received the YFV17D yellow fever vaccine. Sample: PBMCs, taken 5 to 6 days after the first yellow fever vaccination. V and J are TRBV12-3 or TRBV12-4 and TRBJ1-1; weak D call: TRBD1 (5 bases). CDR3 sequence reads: CASSLRSRGATEAFF. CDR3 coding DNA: TGTGCCAGCAGTTTGAGGTCTAGGGGTGCCACTGAAGCTTTCTTT.